The clone carrying this TCR beta chain appeared a few times. Source study methods: From reference gene primer amplification, estimates of nucleated cell counts were derived. Method: immunoSEQ multiplex PCR; TCRdb's copy keeps in-frame clones and lacks some. V and J calls and clone size are copied from that table; D and trimming were computed from the DNA. The repertoire holds approximately 200,000 clones, roughly 90% seen once, with 1.7% in the top ten. The V gene lost 2 bases and the J gene lost 2 bases, with 14 bases spanning the gap. The CDR3 loop spans 16 amino acids. Germline V lookup: CDR1 LNHDA, CDR2 SQIVND (reference sequence). The record originates from a study of blood T cell repertoires in COVID-19. On the study more broadly: Specimens from acute and convalescent COVID-19 originated in the United States, Italy and Spain. Sample material is recorded as cDNA or gDNA derived from T cells, B-cell-depleted T cells, or PBMCs.

The chain is built from TRBV19 and TRBJ2-3, with a tentative D call TRBD2 (6 bases). Sequencing used peripheral blood. The sequence derives from a man between 65 and 80 years old with acute or convalescent COVID-19. CDR3 amino acids: CASSILPGGLTDTQYF. The CDR3, as DNA: TGTGCCAGTAGTATACTCCCCGGGGGACTCACAGATACGCAGTATTTT.